What follows are 27 T cell receptor beta chains derived from one specimen sequenced in a study of human T cells and chemical hapten exposure. The time point here: patch test 3, about 24 weeks after DPC sensitization. Treatment: therapeutic diphenylcyclopropenone sensitization with weekly scalp DPC. TCRdb itself ran the RACE reads through MiXCR, one entry per CDR3 protein. The sample has 210,000 or so distinct CDR3 sequences; about 22% are singletons. The sequencing used whole blood, collected in connection with sensitization to the hapten diphenylcyclopropenone (DPC). The receptors were sampled from a woman aged 40 to 55 with alopecia areata. Some clones in this sample may be carry-over from other donors' samples.

This clonotype was seen only a few times. The rearrangement joins TRBV5-6 to TRBJ2-5; possible D gene TRBD1, 5 bases. Deletions cut 0 bases from V and 5 bases from J, with 8 bases between. The V gene's germline CDR1 is SGHDT and CDR2 YYEEEE. The CDR3 extends over 13 amino acids. CDR3: CASSLGQMETQYF. The CDR3 DNA reads as TGTGCCAGCAGCTTGGGACAGATGGAGACCCAGTACTTC. The full variable domain, in which reference TRBV5-6 and TRBJ2-5 provide the parts outside the CDR3, is DAGVTQSPTHLIKTRGQQVTLRCSPKSGHDTVSWYQQALGQGPQFIFQYYEEEERQRGNFPDRFSGHQFPNYSSELNVNALLLGDSALYLCASSLGQMETQYFGPGTRLLVL.

The V and J genes are TRBV6-5 and TRBJ2-2, with TRBD1 as a possible D gene (5 bases). Germline V CDR1 and CDR2: MNHEY, SVGAGI. The CDR3 has 16 residues. V lost 2 bases, J lost 6 bases, and 16 bases lay in between. CDR3: CASSYQGALPAGELFF. In nucleotides, the CDR3 is TGTGCCAGCAGTTACCAAGGGGCTTTACCGGCCGGGGAGCTGTTTTTT.

This clonotype has more than one count but fewer than ten. In DNA form, the CDR3 reads TGTGCCAGCAGTTACCCTGGGACAGGGGGCACTGAAGCTTTCTTT. Translated, it gives CASSYPGTGGTEAFF. The chain has TRBV6-2 or TRBV6-3 and TRBJ1-1, with TRBD1 identical over 11 bases. V was pared by 2 bases and J by 4 bases, with 3 bases of the junction left unmatched. The CDR3 runs to 15 residues. Germline V gene sequence: CDR1 MNHEY, CDR2 SVGEGT.

This clonotype was found many times. The V and J genes are TRBV9 and TRBJ2-1; 9 nucleotides align to TRBD2. V shed 6 bases, J shed 4 bases, and the junction held 20 bases outside the gene matches. The CDR3 is 19 amino acids. Germline V gives CDR1 SGDLS, CDR2 YYNGEE. The CDR3 nucleotides are TGTGCCAGCACCCACCCCCGGACTAGCGCGCCCAGTGGGTACAATGAGCAGTTCTTC. It translates to CASTHPRTSAPSGYNEQFF. The full variable domain, with the rest looked up from reference TRBV9 and TRBJ2-1, is DSGVTQTPKHLITATGQRVTLRCSPRSGDLSVYWYQQSLDQGLQFLIQYYNGEERAKGNILERFSAQQFPDLHSELNLSSLELGDSALYFCASTHPRTSAPSGYNEQFFGPGTRLTVL.

This clonotype was counted between two and nine times. The chain carries TRBV6-2 or TRBV6-3 and TRBJ2-7; 8 nucleotides agree with TRBD2. This CDR3 is built from 13 residues. Germline V gives CDR1 MNHEY, CDR2 SVGEGT. J was trimmed by 5 bases and V by 8 bases; bases with no gene match: 8. The CDR3 loop is CASFGTSSNEQYF. The CDR3 coding sequence is TGTGCCAGCTTCGGGACTAGTAGCAACGAGCAGTACTTC.

CDR3 DNA: TGTGCCAGCAGTTTGCCGGGACAGGGGTCGCGGGAGCAGTACTTC. Its protein is CASSLPGQGSREQYF. V usage is TRBV28 and J usage is TRBJ2-7, with 10 bases aligning to TRBD1. CDR1 is MDHEN and CDR2 is SYDVKM in the germline V gene. This CDR3 has 15 amino acids. V was clipped by 3 bases and J by 7 bases; unmatched bases: 9.

The chain recombines TRBV4-1 with TRBJ2-2, with D possibly called TRBD1 or TRBD2 (6 bases each). There are 15 residues in the CDR3. The V end lost 4 bases, the J end lost 6 bases, and 15 bases lay between the germline ends. Germline V gives CDR1 MGHRA, CDR2 YSYEKL. CDR3: CASSPTPRGAGELFF. CDR3 nucleotide sequence: TGCGCCAGCAGCCCGACCCCGAGGGGGGCCGGGGAGCTGTTTTTT.

Only a few counts were recorded for this clonotype. This chain links TRBV10-3 with TRBJ2-1, with 8 positions matching TRBD2. Trimming cost V 4 bases and J 2 bases; bases outside gene matches: 4. The germline CDR1 and CDR2 sequences are ENHRY and SYGVKD. CDR3 length: 15 amino acids. The CDR3, as DNA: TGTGCCATCAGTGCGAATAGCGGGGCCTACAATGAGCAGTTCTTC. This sequence encodes CAISANSGAYNEQFF.

The table lists this clonotype with many counts. The chain recombines TRBV20-1 with TRBJ1-5; D unresolved. In germline, CDR1 is DFQATT, CDR2 SNEGSKA (reference sequence). V was cut by 3 bases and J by 0 bases, with 9 bases left in between. The CDR3 is 14 amino acids. The chain's CDR3 is CSARAQDSNQPQHF. DNA of the CDR3: TGCAGTGCTAGGGCCCAGGATAGCAATCAGCCCCAGCATTTT.

CDR3 in DNA: TGTGCCAGCAGCCCGCGTACCAGGGTAGATACGCAGTATTTT. Protein: CASSPRTRVDTQYF. The chain combines TRBV7-2 with TRBJ2-3; tentative D call: TRBD1 (5 bases). This CDR3 is 14 amino acids long. V was cut by 5 bases and J by 5 bases, with 14 bases left in between. Germline values: CDR1 SGHTA, CDR2 FQGNSA.

The V and J genes are TRBV28 and TRBJ2-4; 9 nucleotides line up with TRBD1. Germline CDR1 is MDHEN and CDR2 is SYDVKM. The V segment lost 5 bases and the J segment 4 bases; nucleotides outside the gene matches: 6. The CDR3 totals 15 residues. The CDR3 is CASSPGQGPKNIQYF. CDR3 bases: TGTGCCAGCAGTCCCGGACAGGGGCCAAAAAACATTCAGTACTTC.

This clonotype has only a few counts. The rearrangement uses TRBV7-2 and TRBJ2-7; 12 nucleotides agree with TRBD2. The germline V gene encodes CDR1 SGHTA and CDR2 FQGNSA. This CDR3 is built from 16 residues. Trimming at V came to 4 bases and at J to 4 bases, leaving 8 bases not matched to a gene. The DNA for the CDR3 is TGTGCCAGCAGCTCTCGACTAGCGGGAGTTAGGTACGAGCAGTACTTC. It specifies CASSSRLAGVRYEQYF.

This clonotype has ten or more counts. The rearrangement links TRBV7-2 to TRBJ2-3, with TRBD2 matching over 7 bases. V shed 1 base and J 2 bases; nucleotides not matched to a gene: 12. From germline, CDR1 is SGHTA and CDR2 FQGNSA. The CDR3 runs to 18 residues. The CDR3 DNA is TGTGCCAGCAGCTTAGGTCGCGAGGCGGGAGCCCCCACAGATACGCAGTATTTT. As protein: CASSLGREAGAPTDTQYF.

CDR3 coding DNA: TGTGCCAGCAGCCAAGTGGGTCGAAGGCTCGAAAAACTGTTTTTT. Protein product: CASSQVGRRLEKLFF. The chain has TRBV14 and TRBJ1-4, with D unresolved. Trimming cost V 1 base and J 8 bases, with 14 bases left between them. The CDR3 is 15 residues long. From germline, CDR1 is SGHDN and CDR2 FVKESK. The variable domain in full, completed from reference TRBV14 and TRBJ1-4, reads EAGVTQFPSHSVIEKGQTVTLRCDPISGHDNLYWYRRVMGKEIKFLLHFVKESKQDESGMPNNRFLAERTGGTYSTLKVQPAELEDSGVYFCASSQVGRRLEKLFFGSGTQLSVL.

In its sample, this clonotype was seen a few times. This chain joins TRBV6-5 and TRBJ1-4; D remains unclear. Germline V gene sequence: CDR1 MNHEY, CDR2 SVGAGI. CDR3 length: 15 amino acids. Trimming took off 0 bases at V and 6 bases at J, with 11 bases between the two ends. As DNA, the CDR3 is TGTGCCAGCAGTTACTCATACAGTCCGGATGAAAAACTGTTTTTT. This translates into CASSYSYSPDEKLFF.

The gene calls are TRBV28 and TRBJ2-6; a possible D gene is TRBD1 (6 bases). This CDR3 is built from 16 residues. V was shortened by 9 bases and J by 1 base, with 16 bases between the two germline ends. The germline V gene encodes CDR1 MDHEN and CDR2 SYDVKM. The CDR3 coding sequence is TGTGCCAGTGAACAGGGTGATAGGTCTGGGGCCAACGTCCTGACTTTC. Its translation: CASEQGDRSGANVLTF.

The CDR3 DNA sequence: TGCAGCGTGAGTATAACTAGTCTGAACACTGAAGCTTTCTTT. Protein: CSVSITSLNTEAFF. The chain couples TRBV29-1 to TRBJ1-1; D not certain. Trimming cost V 6 bases and J 0 bases, with 14 bases left between them. The CDR3 covers 14 residues. Germline loops: CDR1 SQVTM, CDR2 ANQGSEA.

The V gene is TRBV10-3, the J gene TRBJ2-7, with 10 nucleotides matching TRBD1. Per the germline V gene, CDR1 is ENHRY and CDR2 is SYGVKD. With V trimmed by 4 bases and J by 12 bases, 12 bases remained unmatched. This CDR3 has 14 residues. The CDR3 region is CAISAGQGQNLGYF. The DNA for the CDR3 is TGTGCCATCAGTGCGGGACAGGGGCAAAACCTGGGGTACTTC.

The chain recombines TRBV29-1 with TRBJ1-2; D gene uncertain. The CDR3 loop spans 13 amino acids. With 3 bases removed from V and 4 bases from J, the gap between germline ends came to 12 bases. Per germline, CDR1 SQVTM and CDR2 ANQGSEA. The DNA for the CDR3 is TGCAGCGTTGAGCTGGGGATCCCCTATGGCTACACCTTC. Protein: CSVELGIPYGYTF.

This clonotype was recorded a few times. This chain connects TRBV7-3 to TRBJ2-6, with D possibly called TRBD1 or TRBD2 (5 bases each). The CDR3 consists of 15 residues. Germline CDR1 reads SGHTA; CDR2 reads FQGTGA. Deletions cut 2 bases from V and 4 bases from J, with 9 bases between. In DNA form, the CDR3 reads TGTGCCAGCAGCTTAGGGGACGGGGGGGCCAACGTCCTGACTTTC. Its protein is CASSLGDGGANVLTF.

There are many counts of this clonotype. The chain carries TRBV9 and TRBJ1-5; D is unclear. The germline CDR1 and CDR2 sequences are SGDLS and YYNGEE. This CDR3 is 13 amino acids long. V was trimmed by 3 bases and J by 1 base, leaving 5 bases between them. CDR3 DNA: TGTGCCAGCAGCGAAGGGAGCAATCAGCCCCAGCATTTT. Translated, it gives CASSEGSNQPQHF.

This clonotype was seen more than once but under ten times. The rearrangement joins TRBV10-3 to TRBJ1-1, with TRBD1 matching over 7 bases. With 6 bases clipped from V and 2 bases from J, the junction kept 6 bases outside the gene matches. Looked up from germline, CDR1 is ENHRY and CDR2 is SYGVKD. The CDR3 consists of 14 residues. The CDR3 loop is CAIRGDSPNTEAFF. DNA for the CDR3: TGTGCCATCAGAGGGGACAGCCCAAACACTGAAGCTTTCTTT.

This chain uses TRBV6-5 with TRBJ2-7, with TRBD1 matching over 9 bases. This CDR3 region has 15 residues. Per the germline V gene, CDR1 is MNHEY and CDR2 is SVGAGI. V lost 5 bases, J lost 3 bases, and 8 bases stayed unmatched. The CDR3 loop is CASSLAGQGYYEQYF. As DNA, the CDR3 is TGTGCCAGCAGTCTTGCAGGACAGGGGTACTACGAGCAGTACTTC.

In the case of this clonotype: At one end, the junction sequence differs from germline, possibly due to a read error. The chain has TRBV10-3 and TRBJ1-5, with 11 bases matching TRBD1. The germline V gene has CDR1 ENHRY and CDR2 SYGVKD. The CDR3 has 16 amino acids. CDR3 in amino acids: CAIGDRGQGAGQPQHF. The CDR3 coding sequence is TGTGCCATCGGTGACCGAGGACAGGGGGCAGGTCAGCCCCAGCATTTT.

The chain recombines TRBV18 with TRBJ1-3; no clear D gene. CDR1 is KGHSH, CDR2 LQKENI, per germline. Deletions cut 6 bases from V and 4 bases from J, with 13 bases between. The CDR3 length is 14 residues. CDR3 protein: CASSPEPGGNTIYF. The CDR3 DNA reads TGTGCCAGCTCGCCGGAGCCAGGAGGAAACACCATATATTTT.

The chain is built from TRBV5-1 and TRBJ1-4; D is uncertain. The V gene lost 7 bases and the J gene lost 6 bases, with 10 bases spanning the gap. The germline CDR1 and CDR2 sequences are SGHRS and YFSETQ. The CDR3 runs to 12 residues. CDR3 sequence reads: CASGVGDEKLFF. CDR3 in DNA: TGCGCCAGCGGTGTGGGCGATGAAAAACTGTTTTTT.

The chain recombines TRBV6-2 or TRBV6-3 with TRBJ1-1; D gene unclear. This CDR3 comprises 14 residues. V lost 7 bases and J 4 bases, leaving 16 bases between the germline ends. Germline-derived CDR1 and CDR2 are MNHEY and SVGEGT. The CDR3 coding sequence is TGTGCCAGCAACTCCCGGGGAGCAGCCACTGAAGCTTTCTTT. Translating gives CASNSRGAATEAFF.